This T cell receptor (beta chain) derives from a study of sequential checkpoint blockade in melanoma. Treatment denoted: randomized to nivolumab then ipilimumab (arm A) or the reverse (arm B). V gave up 5 bases and J gave up 0 bases, with 15 bases separating them. Germline CDR1 SGDLS, CDR2 YYNGEE. CDR3 size: 15 residues. Here immunoSEQ multiplex PCR was the method, and the copy in TCRdb shows in-frame clones only, minus some. The sample yields 35,000 to 50,000 clones, roughly 85% seen once. This clonotype was sampled from a human donor with melanoma. Sequencing was performed on CD8+ T cells sorted from blood (inferred from file names), taken from a patient given nivolumab and ipilimumab in sequence. The chain recombines TRBV9 with TRBJ2-7; D is possibly TRBD1 (5 bases). CDR3 nucleotides: TGTGCCAGCAGGAAGCTTGCGGACACCTCCTACGAGCAGTACTTC. It specifies CASRKLADTSYEQYF.